Listed below are T cell receptor beta chains from one sample, sequenced in a study of T cells in Graves' hyperthyroidism and ophthalmopathy. One entry per CDR3 protein results from TCRdb running MiXCR on the multiplex PCR reads. The data show 600,000 to 800,000 distinct CDR3 sequences, with roughly 32% seen just once and around 30% held by the top ten. The sample was blood. The receptors derive from a woman aged 35 to 49 with Graves' hyperthyroidism. The CDR3 runs from the conserved cysteine through the conserved F or W. The order of the fields is J gene, D gene, V gene, CDR3 length, clone size, CDR3 DNA, CDR3 protein. D genes are given only for firm matches. Size tells how often a clone was seen (once, few, many) or the class of an expanded clone, and some rows leave it out.

TRBJ1-5 NA TRBV19 15 many TGTGCCAGTACGTCAGCCCTGTATAGCAATCAGCCCCAGCATTTT CASTSALYSNQPQHF
TRBJ1-2 NA TRBV9 14 few TGTGCCAGCAGCGTAGACAACAGCTACTATGGCTACACCTTC CASSVDNSYYGYTF
TRBJ2-7 TRBD1 TRBV6-6 12 few TGTGCCAGCAAGCAGGGGGCTGGCGAGCAGTACTTC CASKQGAGEQYF
TRBJ1-1 NA TRBV12-3/TRBV12-4 14 few TGTGCCAGCACCCCTCTGAGGGGAAAGCCTGAAGCTTTCTTT CASTPLRGKPEAFF
TRBJ1-2 NA TRBV19 14 few TGTGCCAGTAGTGATTTGACAACCAACTATGGCTACACCTTC CASSDLTTNYGYTF
TRBJ2-2 TRBD2 TRBV19 15 NA TGTGCCAGTAGGACTAGCGGGGGGAACACCGGGGAGCTGTTTTTT CASRTSGGNTGELFF
TRBJ1-1 NA TRBV2 14 NA TGTGCCAGCAGTGATTGCGACAAGAGACTTGAAGCTTTCTTT CASSDCDKRLEAFF
TRBJ1-3 NA TRBV6-6 14 NA TGTGCCAGCAGTTACCAAACTTCAGGAGACACCATATATTTT CASSYQTSGDTIYF
TRBJ2-7 NA TRBV7-9 15 few TGCGCCAGCAGTTTCACCGGGTCCCCGACCCCCGAGCAGTACTTC CASSFTGSPTPEQYF
TRBJ1-6 NA TRBV3-1 16 few TGTGCCAGCAGCCAAGATCTTGGGACCACGATTTCACCCCTCCACTTT CASSQDLGTTISPLHF
TRBJ2-7 NA TRBV19 14 NA TGTGCCAGTAGTCCTCCGGGCCTCTCCTACGAGCAGTACTTC CASSPPGLSYEQYF
TRBJ1-1 NA TRBV6-1 14 many TGTGCCAGCAGTGCTAGGGACGGCAACACTGAAGCTTTCTTT CASSARDGNTEAFF
TRBJ1-1 NA TRBV6-5 11 many TGTGCCAGCGACCAGGGCACTGAAGCTTTCTTT CASDQGTEAFF
TRBJ2-2 TRBD2 TRBV7-9 17 NA TGTGCCAGCAGCTTCCGACTAGCGGGGGCGAACACCAGGGAGCTGTTTTTT CASSFRLAGANTRELFF
TRBJ1-1 NA TRBV6-2/TRBV6-3 15 NA TGTGCCAGCAGCGGCCCAGAACAGGTGAACACTGAAGCTTTCTTT CASSGPEQVNTEAFF
TRBJ1-5 NA TRBV2 22 few TGTGCCAGCAGTTACTCGATGTACCTCAGGGCCCAGGGAGACGAGCTTAAATGGGCCCAGCATTTT CASSYSMYLRAQGDELKWAQHF
TRBJ2-5 NA TRBV5-6 12 NA TGTGCCAGCGAGGGGTTTGGAGAGACCCAGTACTTC CASEGFGETQYF
TRBJ1-1 NA TRBV12-3/TRBV12-4 13 many TGTGCCAGCAGTTACCACGGGTCAGGCGACGCTTTCTTT CASSYHGSGDAFF
TRBJ1-5 NA TRBV13 14 NA TGTGCCAGCCGAGATTCGTGGTCGGGTCAGCCCCAGCATTTT CASRDSWSGQPQHF
TRBJ1-1 NA TRBV7-9 13 many TGTGCCAGCAGCCTCATTATTGGGACTGAAGCTTTCTTT CASSLIIGTEAFF
TRBJ2-5 NA TRBV9 15 few TGTGCCAGCAGCACCCAGGGGGGGCACCAAGAGACCCAGTACTTC CASSTQGGHQETQYF
TRBJ1-5 NA TRBV7-2 12 few TGTGCCAGCAGCTTAGGGGGGAGAGAATCACATTTT CASSLGGRESHF
TRBJ2-7 NA TRBV10-3 13 many TGTGCCACCCGGTTCCCTCTCTCCTACGAGCAGTACTTC CATRFPLSYEQYF
TRBJ2-7 NA TRBV6-1 10 NA TGTGCCAGCGGGGCGGGCGGGCAGTACTTC CASGAGGQYF
TRBJ1-5 NA TRBV4-3 13 many TGCGCCAGCAGCCAAGACGTGGATCAGCCCCAGCATTTT CASSQDVDQPQHF
TRBJ1-1 NA TRBV7-2 16 NA TGTGCCAGCTCTCGCGGGACCCTCGAGGTGAACACTGAAGCTTTCTTT CASSRGTLEVNTEAFF
TRBJ1-1 NA TRBV20-1 16 NA TGCAGTGCTAGACCGGCCGGGGTAGTCTTGAACACTGAAGCTTTCTTT CSARPAGVVLNTEAFF
TRBJ1-2 NA TRBV12-5 13 NA TGTGCTAGAGAGGGGCGGGGACCTGGAGGCTACACCTTC CAREGRGPGGYTF
TRBJ1-1 NA TRBV15 15 NA TGTGCCACCAGCAGTTCCACTCTAGGGTACACTGAAGCTTTCTTT CATSSSTLGYTEAFF
TRBJ2-7 TRBD1 TRBV7-8 11 many TGTGCCAGCAGCTCCACAGGGGATCGGTACTTC CASSSTGDRYF
TRBJ2-7 NA TRBV28 11 few TGTGCCAGCAGTCCACAGACAGAACCCTACTTC CASSPQTEPYF
TRBJ1-4 NA TRBV6-6 13 NA TGTGCCAGCTCTCATGGACCCCTAGAAAAACTGTTTTTT CASSHGPLEKLFF
TRBJ2-7 NA TRBV15 14 many TGTGCCACCAGCAGAGAAGAACTATCCTACGAGCAGTACTTC CATSREELSYEQYF
TRBJ2-2 TRBD1 TRBV12-3/TRBV12-4 17 NA TGTGCCAGCGGTTTAAAGTTGCGGACAGGCCAACCCGGGGAGCTGTTTTTT CASGLKLRTGQPGELFF
TRBJ1-3 NA TRBV7-9 13 NA TGTGCCAGCAGCTTGGACAAAGGTAAGACCTCCCGGTTT CASSLDKGKTSRF
TRBJ1-2 TRBD1 TRBV12-3/TRBV12-4 15 many TGTGCCAGCAAACCTTTCGGGACAGGAGTATATGGCTACACCTTC CASKPFGTGVYGYTF
TRBJ2-5 NA TRBV10-3 13 many TGTGCCATCAGTGAGTTGGGTCGCGAGACCCAGTACTTC CAISELGRETQYF
TRBJ1-1 NA TRBV29-1 12 NA TGCAGCAGTGAGTGGGTGAACACTGAAGCTTTCTTT CSSEWVNTEAFF
TRBJ1-5 NA TRBV7-9 13 once TGTGCCAGCAGTTCACAACTCGTGGAGCCCCAGCATTTT CASSSQLVEPQHF
TRBJ1-5 TRBD1 TRBV12-3/TRBV12-4 17 NA TGTGCCAGCAGTTTATGGTGGACAGGGGGTTTCAATCAGCCCCAGCATTTT CASSLWWTGGFNQPQHF
TRBJ1-1 NA TRBV7-2 13 few TGTGCCAGCAGGGTACAGGGTACCGCTGAAGCTTTCTTT CASRVQGTAEAFF
TRBJ1-5 NA TRBV20-1 15 NA TGCAGTGCTAGAGTATGGGCAGGAAGAAATCAGCCCCAGCATTTT CSARVWAGRNQPQHF
TRBJ1-1 NA TRBV29-1 14 NA TGCAGCGTTGTTCGGACAGCAATGAACACTGAAGCTTTCTTT CSVVRTAMNTEAFF
TRBJ1-1 NA TRBV12-3/TRBV12-4 12 many TGTGCCAGCAGTTTCGGAACCTATGGGTTTTTCTTT CASSFGTYGFFF
TRBJ2-2 NA TRBV19 17 once TGTGCTAGTGGTTTGGACCAGGGGAGTGGGGGCACCGGGGAGCTGTTTTTT CASGLDQGSGGTGELFF
TRBJ2-1 NA TRBV7-2 14 NA TGTGCCAGCAGCTTTGGGGGAGGATACAATGAGCAGTTCTTC CASSFGGGYNEQFF
TRBJ2-7 NA TRBV4-1 15 few TGCGCCAGCAGCCAAGAGATTCCGGGGACGAGGGAGCAGTACTTC CASSQEIPGTREQYF
TRBJ1-2 NA TRBV7-2 15 NA TGTGCCAGCAGCTTAGACAGTTTTCTTAACTATGGCTACACCTTC CASSLDSFLNYGYTF
TRBJ1-1 NA TRBV6-5 13 few TGTGCCAGCAGTTACGGTGAGAGGGCTGAAGCTTTCTTT CASSYGERAEAFF
TRBJ2-2 TRBD2 TRBV25-1 14 many TGTGCCAGCAGTTGGGAGGGAGCTCCCGGGGAGCTGTTTTTT CASSWEGAPGELFF
TRBJ2-7 TRBD1 TRBV5-6 13 few TGTGCCAGCAGCCTAAGTACAGGGGACGAGCAGTACTTC CASSLSTGDEQYF
TRBJ1-5 NA TRBV5-6 16 NA TGTGCCAGCAGCTTGCTGGAGAAAGGGGACTATCAGCCCCAGCATTTT CASSLLEKGDYQPQHF